The sequence of this TCR beta chain was determined in a study of T cell repertoires in aging, cancer and after chemotherapy. Study in general: Patients with glioblastoma brain tumors were sampled before and after temozolomide-based therapy.

Amplification of TCR beta used genomic DNA extracted from peripheral blood. Study-wide findings and caveats: Healthy donors lost TCR diversity with age mainly through richness, cancer patients through richness and evenness. Median generation probability rose over the chemotherapy interval in each cancer cohort, suggesting rebound thymic output.

TRB rearrangements spanning V, D and J were amplified using mixed TRB-A/B primers. TCRdb re-called the multiplex PCR reads with MiXCR, one entry per CDR3 protein. The table shows thousands of distinct CDR3 sequences, with approximately 57% occurring only once. The V gene's germline CDR1 is DFQATT and CDR2 SNEGSKA (reference sequence). V was clipped by 4 bases and J by 7 bases, with 17 bases between them. There are 13 residues in the CDR3. In regard to this clonotype: Its target is not known.

The specimen sequenced was blood. V and J are TRBV20-1 and TRBJ2-7; tentatively, D is TRBD2 (6 bases). The clonotype was recovered from a human donor with a solid tumor. The CDR3 bases are TGCAGTGCTAACGCCGGGACTCCATGGGAGCAGTACTTC. Protein product: CSANAGTPWEQYF.